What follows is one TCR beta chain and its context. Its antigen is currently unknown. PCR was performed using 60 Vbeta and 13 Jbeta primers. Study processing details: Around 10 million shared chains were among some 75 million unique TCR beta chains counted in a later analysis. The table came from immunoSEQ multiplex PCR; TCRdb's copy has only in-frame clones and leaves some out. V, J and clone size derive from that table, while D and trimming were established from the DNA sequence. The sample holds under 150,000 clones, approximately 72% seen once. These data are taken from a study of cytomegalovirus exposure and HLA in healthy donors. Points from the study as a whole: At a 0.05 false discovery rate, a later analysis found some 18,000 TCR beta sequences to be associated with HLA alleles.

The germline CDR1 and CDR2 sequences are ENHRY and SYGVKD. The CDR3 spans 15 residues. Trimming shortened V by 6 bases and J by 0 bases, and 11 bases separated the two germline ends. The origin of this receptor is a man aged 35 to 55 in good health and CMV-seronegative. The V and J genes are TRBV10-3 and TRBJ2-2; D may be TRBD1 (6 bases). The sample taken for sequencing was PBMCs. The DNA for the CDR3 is TGTGCCATCAGACCCGACAGGACGAACACCGGGGAGCTGTTTTTT. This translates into CAIRPDRTNTGELFF.